This section outlines one T cell receptor (beta chain) sequence together with its context. Its antigen is not known. Between the trimmed V and J ends, which lost 4 bases and 3 bases, there was a span of 12 bases. Germline values: CDR1 MNHEY, CDR2 SVGAGI. This CDR3 has 14 amino acids. The sample originates from a study of coeliac disease. Study background: Disease groups: newly diagnosed active, refractory type I, gluten-free-diet controlled.

TCRdb's table, derived via immunoSEQ multiplex PCR, lists solely in-frame clones and lacks some. The sample has over 7,000 clones, 57% seen once. Points from the study as a whole: Cross-contamination between intraepithelial and lamina propria cells was possible. The authors considered this approach unsuitable for unbiased detection of gliadin-specific T cells. Most TRB amino acid sequences occurred in only one sample.

The V call is TRBV6-5, the J call TRBJ1-1, with D unresolved. This TCR was recovered from a woman aged 55-69 years with celiac disease. Sample: intraepithelial lymphocytes from the gut. In nucleotides, the CDR3 is TGTGCCAGCAGTTTCGGCCACTACGACACTGAAGCTTTCTTT. It is translated as CASSFGHYDTEAFF.